The 5 T cell receptor beta chains below all came from one sample that was sequenced in a study of cytomegalovirus exposure and HLA in healthy donors. PCR used 60 Vbeta primers and 13 Jbeta primers. Measured with immunoSEQ multiplex PCR; TCRdb has only the in-frame clones, and not every one. The sample has 150,000 to 180,000 clones, 65% to 80% seen once. The sequencing sample was made of PBMCs. The origin of the receptors is a woman aged 40 to 55 in good health and CMV-seronegative.

For this clone: The same CDR3 also results from other DNA sequences found in this sample. The chain uses TRBV6-1 and TRBJ1-2, with 7 bases identical to TRBD1. CDR1 and CDR2 (germline): MNHNS, SASEGT. Trimming cost V 7 bases and J 3 bases; bases outside gene matches: 2. The CDR3 consists of 12 residues. This CDR3 reads CASITGDYGYTF. In DNA form, the CDR3 reads TGTGCCAGCATCACAGGGGACTATGGCTACACCTTC.

The genes are TRBV6-6 and TRBJ1-5; 8 bases are a match to TRBD1. V dropped 6 bases and J dropped 3; count of bases not matched to a gene: 7. The CDR3 is made up of 15 amino acids. CDR1 and CDR2 (germline): MNHNY, SVGAGI (reference sequence). The CDR3 protein is CASSPAGGFNQPQHF. CDR3 sequence (DNA): TGTGCCAGCAGCCCTGCAGGGGGCTTCAATCAGCCCCAGCATTTT.

This chain joins TRBV5-1 and TRBJ2-1; the match to TRBD2 covers 10 bases. V shed 0 bases, J shed 0 bases, and the junction held 6 bases outside the gene matches. The CDR3 contains 18 residues. Germline V gene lookup returns CDR1 SGHRS and CDR2 YFSETQ. CDR3 amino acids: CASSLASLAGGSYNEQFF. CDR3 sequence (DNA): TGCGCCAGCAGCTTGGCCTCATTAGCGGGGGGCTCCTACAATGAGCAGTTCTTC.

The V and J genes are TRBV13 and TRBJ2-1; maybe TRBD2 (6 bases). Trimming pared 5 bases from V and 10 bases from J, leaving 21 bases between. The germline V gene encodes CDR1 PRHDT and CDR2 FYEKMQ (reference sequence). The CDR3 runs 15 residues. The CDR3 DNA follows: TGTGCCAGCAGCCCGGGTGAAGGAGTGGGGAGGGAGCAGTTCTTC. Translated: CASSPGEGVGREQFF.

V gene TRBV7-9 combines with J gene TRBJ2-1; a possible D gene is TRBD1 (5 bases). The CDR3 runs 14 residues. Germline values: CDR1 SEHNR, CDR2 FQNEAQ (reference sequence). Trimming left V 0 bases short and J 3 bases short, with 6 bases between. CDR3 sequence (DNA): TGTGCCAGCAGCTTAGCCACAGGCTACAATGAGCAGTTCTTC. This gives the protein CASSLATGYNEQFF. Combining the CDR3 with reference TRBV7-9 and TRBJ2-1 gives the whole variable domain DTGVSQNPRHKITKRGQNVTFRCDPISEHNRLYWYRQTLGQGPEFLTYFQNEAQLEKSRLLSDRFSAERPKGSFSTLEIQRTEQGDSAMYLCASSLATGYNEQFFGPGTRLTVL.